This T cell receptor beta chain was sequenced for a study of chemoradiotherapy in HPV16-positive cancers. The germline CDR1 and CDR2 sequences are SGHDT and YYEEEE. There are 16 residues in the CDR3. Trimming took 4 bases from V and 0 from J, leaving 13 bases between them. Measured with immunoSEQ multiplex PCR; TCRdb has only the in-frame clones, and not every one. The sample has under 4,000 clones, roughly 95% seen once. Specimen: tumor tissue, collected from a patient who underwent chemoradiotherapy. The sequence was collected from a human donor with HPV-associated anogenital cancer. The gene calls are TRBV5-6 and TRBJ1-4; D is possibly TRBD1 (6 bases). This CDR3 reads CASSVTRGTTNEKLFF. The CDR3 bases are TGTGCCAGCAGCGTCACGAGGGGGACAACTAATGAAAAACTGTTTTTT.